This is a list of T cell receptor beta chains from one sample in a study of T cells in Graves' hyperthyroidism and ophthalmopathy. TCRdb reprocessed the multiplex PCR reads via MiXCR and lists one record per CDR3 protein. This sample has under 65,000 distinct CDR3 sequences, with around 50% found just once. Sequencing was carried out using blood. These receptors came from a woman aged 60-75 years with Graves' ophthalmopathy. Each CDR3 is given with its conserved first and last residue. A D gene is named only where the DNA matches it firmly. Clone size is not always given. Where it is, it says once, few, many or a class for expanded clones.

D gene	clone size	J gene	V gene	CDR3 protein	CDR3 DNA
TRBD2	many	TRBJ2-3	TRBV7-8	CASSLEGGGRVPDTQYF	TGTGCCAGCAGCCTAGAGGGTGGCGGGAGGGTACCAGATACGCAGTATTTT
.	many	TRBJ2-3	TRBV20-1	CSARGFGVDTQYF	TGCAGTGCTAGAGGGTTCGGGGTCGATACGCAGTATTTT
.	.	TRBJ1-2	TRBV14	CASSQDWGGANYGYTF	TGTGCCAGCAGCCAAGATTGGGGAGGTGCTAACTATGGCTACACCTTC
.	many	TRBJ1-5	TRBV27	CASSLKLGNQPQHF	TGTGCCAGCAGTTTAAAGTTAGGCAATCAGCCCCAGCATTTT
TRBD2	many	TRBJ2-1	TRBV5-5	CASSLGLAGAGEQFF	TGTGCCAGCAGCTTGGGTCTAGCGGGAGCCGGTGAGCAGTTCTTC
TRBD1	once	TRBJ1-2	TRBV7-6	CASSLEETGNGYGYTF	TGTGCCAGCAGCTTAGAGGAGACAGGGAACGGCTATGGCTACACCTTC
TRBD2	.	TRBJ2-7	TRBV2	CASSDGAGGWTGELYF	TGTGCCAGCAGTGACGGAGCGGGGGGTTGGACCGGGGAGCTGTACTTC
TRBD1	.	TRBJ2-7	TRBV10-2	CASRRDSPYEQYF	TGCGCCAGCAGACGGGACAGCCCCTACGAGCAGTACTTC
.	medium-sized	TRBJ2-7	TRBV2	CASSEGWDLSYEQYF	TGTGCCAGCAGTGAAGGTTGGGACTTGTCCTACGAGCAGTACTTC
.	many	TRBJ2-1	TRBV29-1	CSGGAGIDEQFF	TGCAGCGGGGGGGCAGGAATCGATGAGCAGTTCTTC
TRBD2	.	TRBJ2-3	TRBV25-1	CASCRASGSDTQYF	TGTGCCTCTTGCAGGGCTAGCGGCTCAGATACGCAGTATTTT
.	many	TRBJ1-2	TRBV28	CASSPGASDYGYTF	TGTGCCAGCAGTCCAGGGGCTTCGGACTATGGCTACACCTTC
.	.	TRBJ2-1	TRBV7-8	CASSFYICSARGGQGSNSYNEQFF	.
TRBD2	many	TRBJ2-5	TRBV5-1	CASSFQTSGSPETQYF	TGCGCCAGCAGCTTTCAGACTAGCGGGAGCCCAGAGACCCAGTACTTC
.	.	TRBJ1-4	TRBV7-9	CASSFGQPMGEKLFF	TGTGCCAGCAGCTTCGGGCAGCCTATGGGTGAAAAACTGTTTTTT
.	many	TRBJ1-4	TRBV28	CASSFPSKGPKLFF	TGTGCCAGCAGTTTTCCGTCTAAGGGACCAAAACTGTTTTTT
TRBD2	.	TRBJ2-3	TRBV19	CASSTLAGATDTQYF	TGTGCCAGTAGTACGTTAGCGGGAGCCACAGATACGCAGTATTTT
TRBD2	many	TRBJ2-5	TRBV13	CASSLRLAHQETQYF	TGTGCCAGCAGCTTAAGACTAGCGCACCAAGAGACCCAGTACTTC
.	.	TRBJ1-1	TRBV20-1	CSAEGGNTEAFF	TGCAGTGCTGAGGGGGGGAACACTGAAGCTTTCTTT
.	many	TRBJ1-2	TRBV6-2/TRBV6-3	CASSKGQTNYGYTF	TGTGCCAGCAGTAAAGGACAGACTAACTATGGCTACACCTTC
.	.	TRBJ2-5	TRBV6-1	CASTLGTQYF	TGTGCCAGCACGTTAGGGACTCAGTACTTT
TRBD1	.	TRBJ1-2	TRBV6-5	CASSRTGGAGYGYTF	TGTGCCAGCAGTCGCACAGGGGGCGCCGGCTATGGCTACACCTTC
.	.	TRBJ2-7	TRBV19	CASSPGVLGYEQYF	TGTGCCAGTAGTCCAGGGGTTTTGGGCTACGAGCAGTACTTC
TRBD2	many	TRBJ2-5	TRBV20-1	CSAPPLLAGYQETQYF	TGCAGTGCTCCCCCCTTACTAGCGGGGTACCAAGAGACCCAGTACTTC
.	.	TRBJ2-2	TRBV10-3	CAIGDGELFF	TGTGCCATCGGTGACGGGGAGCTGTTTTTT
.	many	TRBJ1-2	TRBV5-6	CASSLAGPYGYTF	TGTGCCAGCAGCTTGGCGGGGCCCTATGGCTACACCTTC
.	many	TRBJ1-6	TRBV27	CASSLSVGGGNSPLHF	TGTGCCAGCAGTTTATCGGTGGGAGGTGGAAATTCACCCCTCCACTTT
TRBD2	few	TRBJ2-7	TRBV9	CASSVGLAGGLEQYF	TGTGCCAGCAGCGTAGGACTAGCGGGAGGACTGGAGCAGTACTTC
TRBD2	.	TRBJ2-6	TRBV20-1	CSATLAGANVLTF	TGCAGTGCTACCCTAGCGGGGGCAAACGTCCTGACTTTC
TRBD2	many	TRBJ2-3	TRBV20-1	CSARESGLAGDTQYF	TGCAGTGCTAGAGAGTCGGGACTAGCCGGTGATACGCAGTATTTT
.	.	TRBJ2-3	TRBV15	CATSGSGDTQYF	TGTGCCACCAGCGGGAGCGGGGATACGCAGTATTTT
.	.	TRBJ2-3	TRBV15	CATSRSDRMGDAQCF	TGTGCCACCAGCAGGAGCGACAGGATGGGAGATGCGCAGTGTTTT
TRBD2	many	TRBJ2-7	TRBV5-1	CASSPGLAGVREQYF	TGCGCCAGCAGCCCGGGACTAGCGGGAGTGCGGGAGCAGTACTTC
TRBD1	many	TRBJ1-3	TRBV5-4	CASSLGTGALSGNTIYF	TGTGCCAGCAGCTTAGGGACAGGGGCTCTCTCTGGAAACACCATATATTTT
.	.	TRBJ1-1	TRBV12-5	CASGADLMNTEAFF	TGTGCTAGTGGTGCGGATTTAATGAACACTGAAGCTTTCTTT
.	.	TRBJ1-1	TRBV20-1	CSAISGDGMNTEAFF	TGCAGTGCGATATCGGGGGACGGAATGAACACTGAAGCTTTCTTT
.	.	TRBJ2-7	TRBV11-2	CASRGGGDSYEQYF	TGTGCCAGCCGGGGTGGAGGGGACTCCTACGAGCAGTACTTC